This T cell receptor beta chain was sequenced during a study of type 1 regulatory T cells. Study-wide context: T-allo10 is an in vitro-generated, Tr1-enriched CD4 T cell product specific for alloantigen.

V lost 0 bases to trimming and J lost 6 bases, with 12 bases between them. In germline, CDR1 is MNHEY, CDR2 SVGAGI. The CDR3 runs to 14 residues. This clonotype was seen ten or more times. The antigen is unknown. TCRdb reanalysed the reads using MiXCR and keeps one entry per CDR3 protein. Among approximately 42,000 distinct CDR3 sequences listed, more than 10% were seen once. General observations from the study: Type 1 regulatory T cells had a more restricted TCR repertoire than non-type 1 regulatory T cells.

Sequencing input: cultured non-Tr1 T cells, either the whole culture or a sorted T cell fraction (not recorded which). The gene calls are TRBV6-5 and TRBJ2-7; possible D gene TRBD2, 6 bases. This TCR derives from a human donor in good health. Here the CDR3 reads CASSYSEEGREQYF. Here the CDR3 DNA reads TGTGCCAGCAGTTACTCGGAGGAGGGGCGCGAGCAGTACTTC.